This T cell receptor (beta chain) was sequenced for a study of cytomegalovirus exposure and HLA in healthy donors. 13 Jbeta primers and 60 Vbeta primers were used for the PCR. TCRdb's table, derived via immunoSEQ multiplex PCR, lists solely in-frame clones and lacks some. Of some 150,000 clones in the sample, around 82% were seen once. In regard to this clone: Its antigen is unidentified.

Trimming cost V 3 bases and J 0 bases, with 6 bases left between them. The germline gives CDR1 SGHAT, CDR2 FQDESV (reference sequence). This CDR3 comprises 14 residues. Study results and caveats: Analysis performed later showed TCR beta chains linked to HLA being more clonally expanded than equally common others. Associated with cytomegalovirus, according to the listing, were approximately 160 TCR beta chains. Exclusion applied to some V segments, including TRBV6-2 and TRBV6-3, as they were indistinguishable.

Sequencing was carried out using PBMCs. The chain has TRBV11-1 and TRBJ1-3; D is unresolved. The sequence was collected from a male donor in good health and CMV-seronegative. CDR3 bases: TGTGCCAGCAGCTTTGGCCTCTCTGGAAACACCATATATTTT. It specifies CASSFGLSGNTIYF.